The 15 T cell receptor beta chains reported below all come from one sample, sequenced in a study of shared T cell receptors in the human thymus. Libraries were prepared by immunoSEQ multiplex PCR; TCRdb keeps only in-frame clonotypes and omits some of them. This table has hundreds of thousands of clones, approximately 89% appearing once. The same specimen was also included in a second study, on human thymus T cells.

Sample: thymocytes. These receptors were taken from a boy under two years old with a congenital heart defect.

The CDR3 bases are TGCGCCAGCAGCTTGGCCCTTGGGGCCGAACTCTCCTACGAGCAGTACTTC. As protein: CASSLALGAELSYEQYF. This chain links TRBV5-1 with TRBJ2-7; D is perhaps TRBD1 (5 bases). This CDR3 spans 17 amino acids. From germline, CDR1 is SGHRS and CDR2 YFSETQ. V dropped 0 bases and J dropped 0 bases, with 16 bases sitting between them.

The rearrangement joins TRBV28 to TRBJ1-1; the D gene is possibly TRBD1 (6 bases). The V gene's germline CDR1 is MDHEN and CDR2 SYDVKM. The CDR3 runs 13 residues. V was cut by 1 base and J by 10 bases, with 13 bases left in between. The chain's CDR3 is CASSLLGAKGAFF. The CDR3, as DNA: TGTGCCAGCAGTTTATTGGGGGCTAAGGGAGCTTTCTTT.

This chain connects TRBV7-9 to TRBJ1-4; no firm D call. The length of the CDR3 is 14 residues. V was clipped by 5 bases and J by 5 bases, with 12 bases between them. CDR1 is SEHNR and CDR2 is FQNEAQ in the germline V gene (reference sequence). The CDR3 sequence is CASSGRDGNEKLFF. For the CDR3, the DNA is TGTGCCAGCAGCGGCCGGGATGGCAATGAAAAACTGTTTTTT.

In regard to this clone: The junction shows a germline mismatch at one end, possibly a read error. This sequence joins TRBV7-7 and TRBJ2-5; TRBD2 matches at 8 bases. The CDR3 spans 16 residues. The V gene's germline CDR1 is SSHAT and CDR2 FNYEAQ (reference sequence). In DNA form, the CDR3 reads TGTGCTAGCAGCCCCGGGTCCAGCGGGGGACAAGAGACCCAGTACTTC. Residues: CASSPGSSGGQETQYF.

The rearrangement joins TRBV19 to TRBJ2-3; D gene uncertain. V dropped 0 bases and J dropped 4 bases, with 8 bases sitting between them. The germline V gene encodes CDR1 LNHDA and CDR2 SQIVND (reference sequence). The CDR3 is 14 residues long. CDR3 sequence: CASSIEENSDTQYF. In DNA, the CDR3 is TGTGCCAGTAGTATAGAGGAGAATTCAGATACGCAGTATTTT.

The J gene is TRBJ1-5, the V gene TRBV27; no clear D gene. The V end lost 6 bases, the J end lost 2 bases, and 20 bases lay between the germline ends. CDR1 MNHEY and CDR2 SMNVEV come from the germline V gene (reference sequence). CDR3 length: 17 amino acids. The CDR3 reads CASSAGSGLWGNQPQHF. The CDR3, as DNA: TGTGCCAGCAGCGCGGGTTCGGGCCTATGGGGCAATCAGCCCCAGCATTTT.

Written as DNA, the CDR3 is TGTGCCAGCAGCTTAAACAGCGGGAGACGTAATGAGCAGTTCTTC. This encodes CASSLNSGRRNEQFF. The gene calls are TRBV7-6 and TRBJ2-1; 8 nucleotides line up with TRBD2. The length of the CDR3 is 15 residues. The V segment lost 2 bases and the J segment 7 bases; nucleotides outside the gene matches: 7. In germline, CDR1 is SGHVS, CDR2 FNYEAQ.

This clone has a handful of counts. The rearrangement links TRBV10-3 to TRBJ1-1; D unresolved. Trimming cost V 10 bases and J 4 bases, with 10 bases left between them. The CDR3 loop spans 11 amino acids. Germline CDR1 and CDR2: ENHRY and SYGVKD. The CDR3 loop reads CATASGTEAFF. CDR3 DNA sequence: TGTGCCACAGCGTCGGGCACTGAAGCTTTCTTT.

The rearrangement joins TRBV19 to TRBJ1-5, with 7 bases matching TRBD1. CDR3 length equals 16 residues. V dropped 3 bases and J dropped 5; count of bases not matched to a gene: 10. Germline CDR1 and CDR2: LNHDA and SQIVND (reference sequence). The CDR3 reads CASSMRQGSNYQPQHF. As DNA, the CDR3 is TGTGCCAGTAGTATGCGACAGGGATCGAACTATCAGCCCCAGCATTTT.

This clone has only a few counts. This chain links TRBV4-1 with TRBJ1-3; D gene unclear. Germline assignment: CDR1 MGHRA and CDR2 YSYEKL. The V end was cut by 0 bases, the J end by 0 bases, with 6 bases between. This CDR3 is 15 amino acids long. This chain's CDR3 is CASSQDSYSGNTIYF. The CDR3 nucleotides read TGCGCCAGCAGCCAAGATTCCTACTCTGGAAACACCATATATTTT.

This chain connects TRBV5-5 to TRBJ1-1; 9 nucleotides agree with TRBD1. Unmatched junction bases numbered 16, after V lost 4 bases and J lost 3 bases. Germline V gene data show CDR1 as SGHKS and CDR2 as YYEKEE (reference sequence). CDR3 length equals 18 residues. DNA of the CDR3: TGTGCCAGCAGCGCCTGTGACGGGACAGGGAAACGGGACACTGAAGCTTTCTTT. Protein: CASSACDGTGKRDTEAFF.

This chain joins TRBV9 and TRBJ2-7, with TRBD2 matching over 10 bases. The CDR3 contains 17 residues. After removal of 4 bases from V and 6 bases from J, the junction contained 16 bases not matched to a gene. Germline V CDR1 and CDR2: SGDLS, YYNGEE. CDR3 sequence reads: CASSRNSGRAESCEQYF. DNA for the CDR3: TGTGCCAGCAGCAGAAACAGCGGGAGGGCCGAGTCTTGCGAGCAGTACTTC.

The CDR3 is CSALQSPLHF. The CDR3, as DNA: TGCAGTGCTTTACAATCACCCCTCCACTTT. V usage is TRBV20-1 and J usage is TRBJ1-6; D unclear. V was pared by 5 bases and J by 10 bases, with 6 bases between. This CDR3 is 10 amino acids long. The V gene's germline CDR1 is DFQATT and CDR2 SNEGSKA (reference sequence).

As regards this clone: This sample includes further DNA sequences coding for the same CDR3. The J gene is TRBJ1-5, the V gene TRBV28; the D gene is possibly TRBD1 (6 bases). This CDR3 contains 15 residues. Germline V gene lookup returns CDR1 MDHEN and CDR2 SYDVKM. V was shortened by 5 bases and J by 0 bases, with 11 bases between the two germline ends. This CDR3 is CASSLPDSSNQPQHF. The CDR3 nucleotides read TGTGCCAGCAGTCTTCCGGACAGTAGCAATCAGCCCCAGCATTTT. Supplemented by reference TRBV28 and TRBJ1-5, the full variable domain reads DVKVTQSSRYLVKRTGEKVFLECVQDMDHENMFWYRQDPGLGLRLIYFSYDVKMKEKGDIPEGYSVSREKKERFSLILESASTNQTSMYLCASSLPDSSNQPQHFGDGTRLSIL.

The chain employs TRBV7-9 and TRBJ1-2, with no clear D. The ends were cut back, 3 bases at V and 6 bases at J, with 14 bases in the middle. This CDR3 is built from 14 residues. In germline, CDR1 is SEHNR, CDR2 FQNEAQ (reference sequence). CDR3 nucleotides: TGTGCCAGCAGCTTTAACGCCTCGAGGGATGGCTACACCTTC. Amino acid sequence: CASSFNASRDGYTF.